The 8 T cell receptor beta chains listed next were all sequenced from one sample in a study of CXCR3-negative and CXCR3-positive naive CD8 T cells. Via 5' RACE with UMI labels, TRB cDNA libraries were prepared. TCRdb reprocessed the 5' RACE reads, with one entry per CDR3 protein and no DNA. With about 40,000 distinct CDR3 sequences in the sample, the ten largest clones hold roughly 8.4%. The specimen was memory CD8+ T cells from blood. The receptors come from a human donor in good health. Some clones in this sample may be carry-over from other donors' samples.

The chain carries TRBV6-5 and TRBJ2-3; TCRdb gives TRBD1 as the D gene, but with no DNA this cannot be confirmed. The CDR3 is 15 residues long. Germline V CDR1 and CDR2: MNHEY, SVGAGI. Here the CDR3 reads CASSYSGVWTDTQYF.

The CDR3 reads CSVDPPSNYGYTF. The rearrangement uses TRBV29-1 and TRBJ1-2; TCRdb outputs TRBD1, but without DNA this stays unchecked. The CDR3 loop spans 13 amino acids. Germline loops: CDR1 SQVTM, CDR2 ANQGSEA.

The gene calls are TRBV4-3 and TRBJ2-5. The germline CDR1 and CDR2 sequences are LGHNA and YSLEER. CDR3 length: 14 amino acids. The CDR3 protein is CASSQVEREETQYF.

This chain links TRBV27 with TRBJ2-7; TCRdb gives TRBD1 as the D gene, but with no DNA this cannot be confirmed. The germline gives CDR1 MNHEY, CDR2 SMNVEV (reference sequence). CDR3 length equals 14 residues. CDR3: CASSLQGAGYEQYF.

The J gene is TRBJ1-1, the V gene TRBV4-1; as DNA is missing, the TRBD1 call by TCRdb cannot be tested. Germline CDR1 and CDR2: MGHRA and YSYEKL. The CDR3 consists of 15 residues. The CDR3 here is CASSPDRGLNTEAFF.

CDR3 protein: CASSHTGLAGEGSGGTVNEQFF. The rearrangement uses TRBV7-9 and TRBJ2-1; TCRdb's assignment of TRBD2 cannot be checked, as there is no DNA. Per germline, CDR1 SEHNR and CDR2 FQNEAQ (reference sequence). The CDR3 runs 22 residues.

The V gene is TRBV6-6, the J gene TRBJ1-6. This CDR3 region has 16 residues. Germline assignment: CDR1 MNHNY and CDR2 SVGAGI (reference sequence). CDR3 residues: CASSYSPADYNSPLHF.

The chain joins TRBV4-3 to TRBJ2-5; TCRdb gives TRBD1 as the D gene, but with no DNA this cannot be confirmed. The CDR3 totals 17 residues. The germline V gene has CDR1 LGHNA and CDR2 YSLEER. CDR3 region: CPSSQEPQGENEETQYF.